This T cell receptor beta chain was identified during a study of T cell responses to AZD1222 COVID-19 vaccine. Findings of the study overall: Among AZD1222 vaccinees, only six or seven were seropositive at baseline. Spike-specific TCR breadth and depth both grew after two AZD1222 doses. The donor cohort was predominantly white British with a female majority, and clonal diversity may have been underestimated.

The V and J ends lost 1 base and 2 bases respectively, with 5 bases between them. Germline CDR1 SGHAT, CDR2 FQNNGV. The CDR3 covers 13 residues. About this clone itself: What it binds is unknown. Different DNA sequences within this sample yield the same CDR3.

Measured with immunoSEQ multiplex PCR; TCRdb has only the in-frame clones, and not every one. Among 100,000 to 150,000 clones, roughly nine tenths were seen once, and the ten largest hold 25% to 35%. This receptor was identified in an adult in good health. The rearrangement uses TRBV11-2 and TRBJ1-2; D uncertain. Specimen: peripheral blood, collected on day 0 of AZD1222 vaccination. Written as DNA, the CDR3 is TGTGCCAGCAGCTTAGGTGGAAACTATGGCTACACCTTC. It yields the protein CASSLGGNYGYTF.